This T cell receptor (beta chain) was found in a study of cytomegalovirus exposure and HLA in healthy donors. PCR amplification relied on 60 Vbeta primers (plus 13 Jbeta primers). Data came from immunoSEQ multiplex PCR; TCRdb stores just in-frame clones and leaves some out. The table records 100,000 to 150,000 clones, around 81% of them present only once. Study results and caveats: The number of N-insertions in an Asian-associated ancestry cluster was reportedly below the approximately 690-donor mean in a later analysis.

This CDR3 is 12 amino acids long. Trimming removed 5 bases at V and 6 bases at J, with 10 bases between. From germline, CDR1 is LGHNT and CDR2 FRNRAP. In this sample, this clone turned up a few times. Antigen specificity is unknown. The chain recombines TRBV12-5 with TRBJ1-1, with D tentatively TRBD1 (5 bases). Sequencing was done on a sample of PBMCs. The TCR comes from a man aged 18 to 35 in good health and CMV-seronegative. The DNA of the CDR3 is TGTGCTAGTGGTACCGGAGGGGCTGAAGCTTTCTTT. Translating it yields CASGTGGAEAFF.